The T cell receptor (beta chain) described here comes from a study of shared clonotypes between healthy human individuals. Background on the study: Each donor contributed plates that comprised three CD4 naive, three CD4 memory, two CD8 naive and one CD8 memory. Study-level findings and limits: Sequencing depth was expected to influence donor clonotype sharing.

Assay used: immunoSEQ multiplex PCR; TCRdb lists only in-frame clones, some missing. Among hundreds of thousands of clones listed, around 67% were seen once. As to this clone: Its antigen is currently unknown.

Those who donated, Caucasian adults without exception, all lived in Nashville, Tennessee. Sample: memory CD4+ T cells sorted from blood. Subset indicated: CD45RA-negative fraction. The receptor comes from a woman in her 30s in good health.

The CDR3 region has the DNA TGTGCCAGTAGTACCGCCCGGACAGGGGGTTACACTGAAGCTTTCTTT. It codes for CASSTARTGGYTEAFF. The genes are TRBV19 and TRBJ1-1; 10 bases agree with TRBD1. J was trimmed by 3 bases and V by 4 bases; bases with no gene match: 8. The CDR3 is made up of 16 amino acids. Germline V gives CDR1 LNHDA, CDR2 SQIVND (reference sequence).